The source of this TCR beta chain is a study of blood T cells in healthy people across ages. General study results and limits: Not knowing donor CMV status may have confounded expanded clonotype changes. Compared with aged donors, long-lived donors showed fewer expanded clones, suggesting selection.

The authors ran a second PCR of roughly 6 to 11 cycles using a sample-barcoded 5' primer and a J-beta primer mix. TCRdb redid the calling of the 5' RACE reads with MiXCR, one entry per CDR3 protein. The table lists 1.8 million or so distinct CDR3 sequences, 30% to 40% of them singletons. This CDR3 is 12 amino acids long. J was trimmed by 11 bases and V by 6 bases; bases with no gene match: 8. This clonotype showed up just once. What it recognizes is unknown. Isolation of PBMCs gave at least 6 million cells per sample. The chain links TRBV12-3 or TRBV12-4 to TRBJ1-2, with 8 bases that match TRBD1. The clonotype was recovered from a human donor in good health. Sequenced: blood. CDR3 nucleotides: TGTGCCAGCAGCCTCACGACAGGGGATTACACCTTC. Translated, it gives CASSLTTGDYTF.